The present T cell receptor (beta chain) was sequenced within a study of blood T cell repertoires in COVID-19. In the study overall: Acute-phase and convalescent COVID-19 samples originated in the United States, Italy and Spain. Nucleic acid was either cDNA or gDNA, and it came from T cells, B-cell-depleted T cells, or PBMCs.

Per germline, CDR1 SGHAT and CDR2 FQNNGV. The V end lost 4 bases, the J end lost 9 bases, and 16 bases lay between the germline ends. This CDR3 has 13 residues. Per the original data handling: The assay estimated nucleated cells by amplifying reference gene primers. Sequencing used immunoSEQ multiplex PCR; TCRdb keeps in-frame clones, though not all of them. The D gene and trimming were derived from the DNA, and the V and J assignments and clone size from that table. The sample yields more than 140,000 clones, 70% to 85% seen once. The material sequenced was peripheral blood. The chain recombines TRBV11-2 with TRBJ2-7; perhaps TRBD1 as D (5 bases). This sequence was found in a woman in her fifties or sixties in a cohort sampled during active or convalescent COVID-19. The CDR3 DNA is TGTGCCAGCAGCTCGGACAAGCCCTTACGGCAGTACTTC. Encoded protein: CASSSDKPLRQYF. The full variable domain, its missing parts supplied by reference TRBV11-2 and TRBJ2-7, is EAGVAQSPRYKIIEKRQSVAFWCNPISGHATLYWYQQILGQGPKLLIQFQNNGVVDDSQLPKDRFSAERLKGVDSTLKIQPAKLEDSAVYLCASSSDKPLRQYFGPGTRLTVT.